The 27 T cell receptor beta chains presented below share a single source sample, sequenced in a study of cytomegalovirus exposure and HLA in healthy donors. The PCR employed 60 Vbeta primers together with 13 Jbeta primers. The table came from immunoSEQ multiplex PCR; TCRdb's copy has only in-frame clones and leaves some out. The data contain 90,000 to 150,000 clones, approximately 8.6% of them singletons. The sample comprised PBMCs. All receptors derive from a middle-aged woman in good health and CMV-seropositive.

This clone was counted only a few times. The chain couples TRBV5-6 to TRBJ1-2; 7 bases fit TRBD1. J gave up 3 bases and V 2 bases, and 1 base lay outside the gene matches. Germline assignment: CDR1 SGHDT and CDR2 YYEEEE. There are 13 residues in the CDR3. DNA for the CDR3: TGTGCCAGCAGCTTACAGGGGTACTATGGCTACACCTTC. Translation gives CASSLQGYYGYTF.

This clone was seen a few times. The V call is TRBV5-1, the J call TRBJ1-4; D is unresolved. This CDR3 is 14 amino acids long. Germline CDR1 SGHRS, CDR2 YFSETQ. V lost 4 bases to trimming and J lost 1 base, with 8 bases between them. The CDR3 DNA reads TGCGCCAGCAGCCCACGCGGAACTAATGAAAAACTGTTTTTT. Translation: CASSPRGTNEKLFF. The whole variable domain, remainder taken from reference TRBV5-1 and TRBJ1-4, is KAGVTQTPRYLIKTRGQQVTLSCSPISGHRSVSWYQQTPGQGLQFLFEYFSETQRNKGNFPGRFSGRQFSNSRSEMNVSTLELGDSALYLCASSPRGTNEKLFFGSGTQLSVL.

The chain joins TRBV2 to TRBJ2-2; possible D gene TRBD1, 5 bases. Trimming cost V 7 bases and J 4 bases, with 13 bases left between them. The CDR3 totals 14 residues. Germline CDR1 is SNHLY and CDR2 is FYNNEI. CDR3 DNA: TGTGCCAGCACTCGGCAGGGCATCACCGGGGAGCTGTTTTTT. Translation: CASTRQGITGELFF.

This clone was observed a handful of times. V gene TRBV5-6 combines with J gene TRBJ1-2; D is unclear. CDR1 is SGHDT and CDR2 is YYEEEE in the germline V gene. Trimming left V 2 bases short and J 5 bases short, with 19 bases between. This CDR3 has 16 amino acids. The CDR3 DNA reads TGTGCCAGCAGCTTTCGACGGAGGAACCCAGAGTATGGCTACACCTTC. This codes for CASSFRRRNPEYGYTF.

Comment on this clone: Other DNA variants within this sample encode the same CDR3. The V and J genes are TRBV27 and TRBJ2-7; 11 nucleotides agree with TRBD1. With 3 bases clipped from V and 4 bases from J, the junction kept 2 bases outside the gene matches. This CDR3 has 14 amino acids. Germline assignment: CDR1 MNHEY and CDR2 SMNVEV (reference sequence). Here the CDR3 reads CASSLGDRGYEQYF. CDR3 sequence (DNA): TGTGCCAGCAGTTTGGGGGACAGGGGGTACGAGCAGTACTTC.

This chain joins TRBV11-2 and TRBJ2-7; 10 nucleotides match TRBD2. Losses at the gene ends were 5 bases for V and 11 bases for J; bases not matched to a gene: 9. This CDR3 has 13 amino acids. Germline CDR1 SGHAT, CDR2 FQNNGV. The CDR3 sequence is CASSQGLAWKEYF. For the CDR3, the DNA is TGTGCCAGCAGCCAGGGACTAGCGTGGAAGGAGTACTTC.

The chain is built from TRBV18 and TRBJ1-1, with 7 bases fitting TRBD1. The CDR3 is 14 residues long. The germline V gene encodes CDR1 KGHSH and CDR2 LQKENI. Unmatched junction bases numbered 7, after V lost 3 bases and J lost 6 bases. CDR3 sequence reads: CASSPQQGEAEAFF. The CDR3 DNA follows: TGTGCCAGCTCACCCCAGCAGGGGGAGGCTGAAGCTTTCTTT.

This clone has more than one count but fewer than ten. This chain connects TRBV7-6 to TRBJ2-5; possible D gene TRBD2, 7 bases. Germline CDR1 and CDR2: SGHVS and FNYEAQ. V lost 3 bases and J lost 1, with 9 bases in between. This CDR3 region has 14 residues. Here the CDR3 reads CASSFGGLQETQYF. In DNA form, the CDR3 reads TGTGCCAGCAGCTTCGGGGGGCTCCAAGAGACCCAGTACTTC.

This clone was seen a few times. V usage is TRBV10-3 and J usage is TRBJ1-6; a weak D match, TRBD1 (5 bases). The CDR3 runs 16 residues. Germline CDR1 reads ENHRY; CDR2 reads SYGVKD. Trimming pared 0 bases from V and 8 bases from J, leaving 14 bases between. In DNA form, the CDR3 reads TGTGCCATCAGTGAGTCTCAAGGAGGAGGGGATTCACCCCTCCACTTT. Protein product: CAISESQGGGDSPLHF.

The chain joins TRBV2 to TRBJ2-2; weak D call: TRBD2 (5 bases). The germline V and J ends were trimmed by 8 bases and 1 base, with 11 bases remaining between them. Germline CDR1 reads SNHLY; CDR2 reads FYNNEI. The CDR3 has 14 residues. DNA for the CDR3: TGTGCCAGCCAACCCGGGGTGAACACCGGGGAGCTGTTTTTT. Translated: CASQPGVNTGELFF. Drawing the rest from reference TRBV2 and TRBJ2-2, the complete variable domain is EPEVTQTPSHQVTQMGQEVILRCVPISNHLYFYWYRQILGQKVEFLVSFYNNEISEKSEIFDDQFSVERPDGSNFTLKIRSTKLEDSAMYFCASQPGVNTGELFFGEGSRLTVL.

This clone was observed a few times. The chain carries TRBV9 and TRBJ2-3; D perhaps matches TRBD2 (6 bases). Between the trimmed V and J ends, which lost 2 bases and 0 bases, there was a span of 13 bases. This CDR3 contains 16 residues. Germline V CDR1 and CDR2: SGDLS, YYNGEE. The CDR3 loop reads CASSVRLAPSTDTQYF. The DNA of the CDR3 is TGTGCCAGCAGCGTGAGGCTAGCGCCTAGCACAGATACGCAGTATTTT. The variable domain in full, with the rest retrieved from reference TRBV9 and TRBJ2-3, is DSGVTQTPKHLITATGQRVTLRCSPRSGDLSVYWYQQSLDQGLQFLIQYYNGEERAKGNILERFSAQQFPDLHSELNLSSLELGDSALYFCASSVRLAPSTDTQYFGPGTRLTVL.

The chain has TRBV19 and TRBJ1-5; D is unresolved. Trimming took 6 bases from V and 6 from J, leaving 18 bases between them. Germline CDR1 reads LNHDA; CDR2 reads SQIVND (reference sequence). The CDR3 runs 15 residues. The CDR3 nucleotides are TGTGCCAGTAGCCGGCCGCGGGGAAGAGGTCAGCCCCAGCATTTT. It specifies CASSRPRGRGQPQHF.

This clone occurred many times. The CDR3 is CASSLGREATEAFF. In DNA, the CDR3 is TGTGCCAGCAGCTTGGGCAGGGAGGCCACTGAAGCTTTCTTT. This chain connects TRBV7-9 to TRBJ1-1, with D perhaps matching TRBD1 (5 bases). This CDR3 has 14 residues. Germline V gene sequence: CDR1 SEHNR, CDR2 FQNEAQ (reference sequence). V lost 3 bases and J lost 4, with 12 bases in between.

The sample holds a few counts of this clone. V and J are TRBV2 and TRBJ1-1; D not resolved. The germline V gene has CDR1 SNHLY and CDR2 FYNNEI. This CDR3 region has 13 residues. Trimming took 5 bases from V and 0 from J, leaving 7 bases between them. DNA of the CDR3: TGTGCCAGCAGTAACAGTGTGAACACTGAAGCTTTCTTT. This codes for CASSNSVNTEAFF.

The chain carries TRBV6-1 and TRBJ2-7, with a weak D call TRBD2 (6 bases). Germline loops: CDR1 MNHNS, CDR2 SASEGT. Trimming pared 3 bases from V and 5 bases from J, leaving 20 bases between. This CDR3 is 16 amino acids long. The DNA for the CDR3 is TGTGCCAGCAGTGAGAGCGGCCCGGGAGTCGGGAACGAGCAGTACTTC. As protein: CASSESGPGVGNEQYF.

The rearrangement joins TRBV2 to TRBJ2-1; possible D gene TRBD2, 7 bases. This CDR3 has 16 residues. Germline lookup yields CDR1 SNHLY and CDR2 FYNNEI. Trimming cost V 2 bases and J 7 bases, with 18 bases left between them. CDR3 amino acids: CASSEIGLRGGNEQFF. CDR3 in DNA: TGTGCCAGCAGTGAAATTGGGCTCAGGGGAGGGAATGAGCAGTTCTTC. Complete variable domain (other parts from reference TRBV2 and TRBJ2-1): EPEVTQTPSHQVTQMGQEVILRCVPISNHLYFYWYRQILGQKVEFLVSFYNNEISEKSEIFDDQFSVERPDGSNFTLKIRSTKLEDSAMYFCASSEIGLRGGNEQFFGPGTRLTVL.

This chain joins TRBV9 and TRBJ1-1, with D unresolved. CDR1 and CDR2 (germline): SGDLS, YYNGEE. The ends were cut back, 4 bases at V and 0 bases at J, with 7 bases in the middle. The CDR3 length is 13 residues. CDR3: CASSPLVNTEAFF. The CDR3 bases are TGTGCCAGCAGCCCTCTTGTGAACACTGAAGCTTTCTTT.

The chain uses TRBV5-1 and TRBJ2-1; the D gene is possibly TRBD1 (6 bases). Germline loops: CDR1 SGHRS, CDR2 YFSETQ. The CDR3 runs 15 residues. Trimming took off 3 bases at V and 0 bases at J, with 10 bases between the two ends. In DNA, the CDR3 is TGCGCCAGCAGCTCGGACAGAAGCTCCTACAATGAGCAGTTCTTC. Its translation: CASSSDRSSYNEQFF.

This clone has just a few counts. V is TRBV5-4 and J is TRBJ2-3; TRBD2 matches at 10 bases. Looked up from germline, CDR1 is SGHNT and CDR2 is YYREEE (reference sequence). CDR3 length: 19 residues. V lost 1 base and J lost 0; bases outside the gene matches: 11. The CDR3 protein is CASSLKAGGRRGSTDTQYF. The CDR3 DNA is TGTGCCAGCAGCTTGAAAGCGGGGGGGCGTCGCGGAAGCACAGATACGCAGTATTTT. The variable domain in full, with the rest retrieved from reference TRBV5-4 and TRBJ2-3, is ETGVTQSPTHLIKTRGQQVTLRCSSQSGHNTVSWYQQALGQGPQFIFQYYREEENGRGNFPPRFSGLQFPNYSSELNVNALELDDSALYLCASSLKAGGRRGSTDTQYFGPGTRLTVL.

The chain employs TRBV23-1 and TRBJ1-1; D is possibly TRBD1 (5 bases). TRBV23-1 is an ORF, with its function uncertain. The CDR3 is 16 amino acids. Trimming took 4 bases from V and 0 from J, leaving 15 bases between them. The CDR3 DNA sequence: TGCGCCAGCAGTCGGGGGGAGAATACCTTGAACACTGAAGCTTTCTTT. It codes for CASSRGENTLNTEAFF.

This clone was seen a handful of times. The rearrangement uses TRBV6-5 and TRBJ1-1, with TRBD1 matching over 8 bases. CDR1 and CDR2 (germline): MNHEY, SVGAGI. CDR3 length: 15 amino acids. Germline trimming cut 0 bases from V and 3 bases from J; bases unmatched to any gene: 3. This chain's CDR3 is CASSYSRQGYTEAFF. DNA of the CDR3: TGTGCCAGCAGTTACTCGAGACAGGGGTACACTGAAGCTTTCTTT.

The J gene is TRBJ1-1, the V gene TRBV28; the D is unclear. This CDR3 is 11 amino acids long. Deletions cut 6 bases from V and 4 bases from J, with 6 bases between. Germline CDR1 and CDR2: MDHEN and SYDVKM. The CDR3 loop is CASRLFTEAFF. The CDR3 DNA reads as TGTGCCAGCAGACTATTCACTGAAGCTTTCTTT.

This chain joins TRBV10-1 and TRBJ2-7, with D perhaps TRBD1 (7 bases). Trimming cost V 7 bases and J 1 base, with 14 bases left between them. The CDR3 sequence is 14 residues long. Germline values: CDR1 WNHNN, CDR2 SYGVQD (reference sequence). CDR3: CASTGDRFSYEQYF. Written as DNA, the CDR3 is TGCGCCAGCACGGGGGACAGATTTTCCTACGAGCAGTACTTC.

V is TRBV9 and J is TRBJ1-1; D remains ambiguous. Germline-derived CDR1 and CDR2 are SGDLS and YYNGEE. V shed 0 bases and J shed 4 bases, with 7 bases lying between them. There are 13 residues in the CDR3. CDR3 coding DNA: TGTGCCAGCAGCGTAGTTCGGGTCACTGAAGCTTTCTTT. Translated: CASSVVRVTEAFF.

This clone has only a few counts. This rearrangement joins TRBV5-6 to TRBJ2-3, with 7 bases identical to TRBD1. The germline V gene has CDR1 SGHDT and CDR2 YYEEEE. The CDR3 covers 15 residues. Unmatched junction bases numbered 10, after V lost 5 bases and J lost 4 bases. CDR3 sequence (DNA): TGTGCCAGCAGATCCGACAGGGTGTTTGCAGATACGCAGTATTTT. Translated, it gives CASRSDRVFADTQYF.

This clone showed up just a few times. The genes are TRBV2 and TRBJ2-2; no definite D call. V dropped 8 bases and J dropped 4 bases, with 5 bases sitting between them. CDR3 length equals 11 residues. The germline V gene has CDR1 SNHLY and CDR2 FYNNEI. This CDR3 is CASQFTGELFF. CDR3 bases: TGTGCCAGCCAGTTCACCGGGGAGCTGTTTTTT.

The chain is built from TRBV21-1 and TRBJ1-1. TRBV21-1 has pseudogene status. This CDR3 contains 14 residues. The chain's CDR3 is CASSKAFGSTEAFF. CDR3 in DNA: TGTGCCAGCAGCAAAGCATTCGGTAGCACTGAAGCTTTCTTT.